This T cell receptor (beta chain) comes out of a study of beta chain features in type 1 diabetes (dated by TCRdb to 2017 to 2018). About the investigation overall: Mean age, gender distribution, total cell number and subset yield did not differ between patients and healthy donors. Whereas all 30 or so donors provided naive and central memory subsets, regulatory and stem cell-like memory subsets were isolated from just 8 patients and roughly 8 healthy donors. Across all samples, around 99 million sorted cells were examined, and cell number per subset correlated strongly with RNA yield. In the study, recently diagnosed type 1 diabetes patients and matched healthy donors were compared on the TCRB repertoires of their sorted circulating CD4+ T cell subsets. The research as a whole found: Because cDNA rather than genomic DNA was sequenced, highly expressing activated cells could have been over-represented, although no difference in activation and CD3 levels was found between groups. At VDJ recombination sites, patients with type 1 diabetes made fewer insertions and deleted more nucleotides, a pattern implying thymic rearrangement abnormalities. HLA sub-analyses involved small numbers of individuals, so any influence of HLA type on TCRB rearrangement remained unresolved. Naive, central memory and regulatory TCRB repertoires appeared to be more alike among patients than among healthy donors. Shorter templates might be favored by PCR, yet because patient and control samples were amplified and corrected together, any such skew would affect both groups equally. Type 1 diabetes patients showed a moderate but significant shortening of TCRB CDR3 length in all four CD4+ subsets.

V is shortened by 0 bases, J by 7 bases, and the region joining them spans 10 bases. The CDR3 has 13 amino acids, counting the end cysteine and phenylalanine. Only the CDR3 portion is preserved as DNA: 39 bases, with reading frame beginning at the first base. Taken from the germline V gene, the CDR1 and CDR2 loops are SGHDT and YYEEEE. The entire amount of isolated RNA was reverse transcribed using the High Capacity cDNA Reverse Transcription Kit, so the sequenced TCRB transcripts were expressed ones. Deep immunoSEQ sequencing was performed on naive, central memory and regulatory T cell samples, with an average of roughly 3.3 million total reads per sample. After sorted cells were lysed in RLT buffer, RNA was extracted with DNase-treated RNeasy Micro or Mini kits, with the choice depending on cell number. To prevent cross-contamination, every cell subset was processed on its own, while patient and healthy donor samples were processed together. Using the immunoSEQ multiplex PCR, TCRB sequences were amplified from cDNA into 87-bp fragments spanning the CDR3 region. Sequencing of the amplicons was performed on the Illumina HiSeq platform. The original methods were these. Synthetic template baselines were used to correct PCR bias computationally, reads within Hamming distance 2 were collapsed together, and singletons that could not be merged were discarded. By aligning reads against IMGT, V, D and J genes, CDR3 length, and insertions or deletions at six rearrangement sites were assigned. Within each subset, clonotype counts were normalized to the number of sorted cells before true diversity and Gini coefficients were calculated with the tcR R package. Repertoire sharing was quantified using the overlap coefficient calculated on TCRB nucleotide sequences. Out-of-frame TCRB sequences from naive cells were analyzed to stand in for the pre-selection repertoire. This immuneACCESS table, as held by TCRdb, lists in-frame sequences with V and J called but not all clones. Of the missing ones, under half trace to an unresolved V gene in checked studies; the others have no known cause. V, J and clone size were drawn from that table, and D and trimming were deduced from the DNA. The table for this sample lists 330,000 or so clones; roughly 21% of them were counted only once. The ten largest clones capture 0.044% of the sample.

Each donor gave one peripheral blood draw, averaging roughly 120 mL, which was collected into heparinised tubes. A BD FACSAria II and a panel including CD45RO, CCR7, CD25, CD127, CD95 and CD27 were used to sort naive, central memory, regulatory and stem cell-like memory CD4+ T cells. Every sorted population had a purity above 98%. Right away, PBMCs were isolated by Lymphoprep density gradient centrifugation and were stained directly, with no culture step. So that batch effects would be minimized, each experiment stained and sorted samples in pairs, pairing one healthy donor with one patient. As concerns this clone: No cognate antigen has been identified for it. Base qualities are not provided; no much larger clone lies one nucleotide away.

The clonotype originates from a woman between 18 and 30 years old in good health. In this chain, TRBV5-6 is recombined with TRBJ1-2; a tentative D call is TRBD1 (5 bases match). Material for sequencing was naive CD4+ T cells from blood. The cell subset or site label on this specimen signifies: true naive CD4+ T cells. The DNA sequence follows: TGTGCCAGCAGCTTGGCCCGGAGGGGTGGCTACACCTTC. Translated, it gives CASSLARRGGYTF.